The T cell receptor beta chain under discussion was sequenced for a study of beta chain features in type 1 diabetes. Study outcomes and limitations: A closer apparent resemblance between naive, central memory and Treg TCRB repertoires was seen in patients than in healthy donors. Patients with Type 1 diabetes showed moderately but significantly shorter TCRB CDR3s in all four CD4+ subsets.

Every bit of the isolated RNA underwent reverse transcription, so sequencing read expressed TCRB transcripts. Measured with immunoSEQ multiplex PCR; TCRdb has only the in-frame clones, and not every one. The sample carries roughly 330,000 clones, 9.5% to 11% recorded once. CDR1 and CDR2 from the germline V gene are SNHLY and FYNNEI. V shed 8 bases, J shed 3 bases, and the junction held 3 bases outside the gene matches. This CDR3 has 13 amino acids. This clone has more than one count but fewer than ten. Its antigen is undetermined. The sequence was collected from a woman aged 30 to 39 in good health. Input material: naive CD4+ T cells from blood. The chain carries TRBV2 and TRBJ2-7, with 11 bases lining up with TRBD1. The CDR3 DNA reads TGTGCCAGCGGGACAGGGGGAAGCTACGAGCAGTACTTC. Translated, it gives CASGTGGSYEQYF.